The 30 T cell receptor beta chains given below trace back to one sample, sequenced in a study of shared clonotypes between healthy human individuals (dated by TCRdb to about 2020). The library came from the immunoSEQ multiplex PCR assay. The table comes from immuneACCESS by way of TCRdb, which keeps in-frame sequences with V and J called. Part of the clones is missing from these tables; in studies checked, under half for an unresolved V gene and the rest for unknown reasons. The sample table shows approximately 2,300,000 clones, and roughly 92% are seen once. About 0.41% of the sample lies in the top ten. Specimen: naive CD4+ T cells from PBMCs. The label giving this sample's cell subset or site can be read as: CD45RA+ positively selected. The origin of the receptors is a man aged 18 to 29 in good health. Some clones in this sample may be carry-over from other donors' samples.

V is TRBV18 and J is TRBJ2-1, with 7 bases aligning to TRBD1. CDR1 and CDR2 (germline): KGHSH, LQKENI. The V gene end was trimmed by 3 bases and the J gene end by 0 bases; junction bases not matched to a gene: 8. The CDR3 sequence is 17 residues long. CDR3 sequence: CASSPSTGKSSYNEQFF. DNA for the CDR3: TGTGCCAGCTCACCTTCGACAGGGAAAAGCTCCTACAATGAGCAGTTCTTC.

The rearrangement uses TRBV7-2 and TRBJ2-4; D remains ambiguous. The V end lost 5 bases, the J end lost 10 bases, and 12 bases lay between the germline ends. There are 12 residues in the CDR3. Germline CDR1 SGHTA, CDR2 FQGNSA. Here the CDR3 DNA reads TGTGCCAGCAGCCCCCCGGGTGAAATTCAGTACTTC. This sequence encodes CASSPPGEIQYF.

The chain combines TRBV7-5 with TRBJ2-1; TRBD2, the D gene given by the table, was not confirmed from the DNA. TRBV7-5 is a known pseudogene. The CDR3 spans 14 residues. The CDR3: CARSSGRKLDEQFF. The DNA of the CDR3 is TGTGCCAGAAGTAGCGGGAGAAAGCTGGATGAGCAGTTCTTC.

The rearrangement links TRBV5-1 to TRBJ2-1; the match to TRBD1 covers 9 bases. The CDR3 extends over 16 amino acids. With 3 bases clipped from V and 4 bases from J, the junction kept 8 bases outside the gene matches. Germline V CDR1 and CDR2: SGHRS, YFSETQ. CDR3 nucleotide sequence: TGCGCCAGCAGCTGGACGGCGGGACAGGGATACAATGAGCAGTTCTTC. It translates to CASSWTAGQGYNEQFF.

The DNA of the CDR3 is TGTGCCTGGAGTCCCCCCCGGGGCAGAAATAATGAAAAACTGTTTTTT. It is translated as CAWSPPRGRNNEKLFF. The chain couples TRBV30 to TRBJ1-4, with D maybe TRBD1 (5 bases). Per the germline V gene, CDR1 is GTSNPN and CDR2 is SVGIG (reference sequence). CDR3 length: 16 residues. Trimming pared 2 bases from V and 4 bases from J, leaving 17 bases between.

The CDR3 loop reads CASSPLGYEQYF. The CDR3 DNA sequence: TGTGCCAGCAGCCCCCTAGGGTACGAGCAGTACTTC. The genes are TRBV11-2 and TRBJ2-7, with D hard to call. In germline, CDR1 is SGHAT, CDR2 FQNNGV. V was cut by 5 bases and J by 4 bases, with 9 bases left in between. The CDR3 extends over 12 amino acids.

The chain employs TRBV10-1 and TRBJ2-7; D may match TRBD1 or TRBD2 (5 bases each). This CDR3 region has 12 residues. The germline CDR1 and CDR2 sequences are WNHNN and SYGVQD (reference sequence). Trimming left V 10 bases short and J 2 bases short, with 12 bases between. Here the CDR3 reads CATPGLAYEQYF. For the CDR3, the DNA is TGCGCCACCCCGGGGCTAGCCTACGAGCAGTACTTC.

CDR3 region: CASSPGPSIGPQHF. The CDR3 nucleotides read TGTGCCAGCAGTCCGGGTCCGTCCATTGGGCCCCAGCATTTT. The chain recombines TRBV2 with TRBJ1-5, with D uncertain. The V gene's germline CDR1 is SNHLY and CDR2 FYNNEI. This CDR3 contains 14 residues. The V and J ends lost 5 bases and 9 bases respectively, with 17 bases between them. Looking up the rest from reference TRBV2 and TRBJ1-5 gives the full variable domain: EPEVTQTPSHQVTQMGQEVILRCVPISNHLYFYWYRQILGQKVEFLVSFYNNEISEKSEIFDDQFSVERPDGSNFTLKIRSTKLEDSAMYFCASSPGPSIGPQHFGDGTRLSIL.

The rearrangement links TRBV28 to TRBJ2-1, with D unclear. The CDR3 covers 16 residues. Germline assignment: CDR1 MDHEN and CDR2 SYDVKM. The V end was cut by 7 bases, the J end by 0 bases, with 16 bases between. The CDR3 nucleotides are TGTGCCAGCACGGTAGGTAGGGCGAGCTCCTACAATGAGCAGTTCTTC. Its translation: CASTVGRASSYNEQFF.

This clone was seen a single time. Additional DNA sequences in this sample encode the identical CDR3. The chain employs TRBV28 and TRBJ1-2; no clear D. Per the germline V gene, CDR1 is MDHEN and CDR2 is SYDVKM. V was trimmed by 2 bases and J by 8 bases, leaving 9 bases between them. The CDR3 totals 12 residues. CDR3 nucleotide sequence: TGTGCCAGCAGTTTACGAGGGTACGGCTACACCTTC. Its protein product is CASSLRGYGYTF.

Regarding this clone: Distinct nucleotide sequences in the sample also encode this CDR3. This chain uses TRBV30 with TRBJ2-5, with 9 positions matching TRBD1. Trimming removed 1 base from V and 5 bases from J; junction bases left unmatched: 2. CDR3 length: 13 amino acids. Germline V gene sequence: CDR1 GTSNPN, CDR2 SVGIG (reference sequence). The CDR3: CAWSATGGETQYF. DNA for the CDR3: TGTGCCTGGAGTGCGACAGGGGGGGAGACCCAGTACTTC.

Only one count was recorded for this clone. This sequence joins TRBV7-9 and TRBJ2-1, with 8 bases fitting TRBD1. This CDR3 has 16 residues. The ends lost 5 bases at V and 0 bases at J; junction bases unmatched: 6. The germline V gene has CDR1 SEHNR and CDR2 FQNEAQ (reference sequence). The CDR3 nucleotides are TGTGCCAGCAGCCTGACAGGGGCCAGCTCCTACAATGAGCAGTTCTTC. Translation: CASSLTGASSYNEQFF.

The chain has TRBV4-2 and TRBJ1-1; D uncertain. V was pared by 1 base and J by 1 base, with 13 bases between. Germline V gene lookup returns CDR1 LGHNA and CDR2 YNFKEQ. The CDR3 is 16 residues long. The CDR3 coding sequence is TGTGCCAGCAGCCAAGTATTCACGGACGAGAACACTGAAGCTTTCTTT. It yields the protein CASSQVFTDENTEAFF.

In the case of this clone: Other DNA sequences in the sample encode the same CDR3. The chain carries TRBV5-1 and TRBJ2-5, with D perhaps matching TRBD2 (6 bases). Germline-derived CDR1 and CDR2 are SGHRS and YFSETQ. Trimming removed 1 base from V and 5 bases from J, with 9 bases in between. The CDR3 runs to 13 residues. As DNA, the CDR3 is TGCGCCAGCAGCTTGACGGGAGTGGAGACCCAGTACTTC. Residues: CASSLTGVETQYF.

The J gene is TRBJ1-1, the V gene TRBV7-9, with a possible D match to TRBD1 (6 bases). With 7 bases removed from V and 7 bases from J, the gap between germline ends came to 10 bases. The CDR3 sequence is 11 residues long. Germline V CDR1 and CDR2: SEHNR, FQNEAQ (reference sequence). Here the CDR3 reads CASTRTDEAFF. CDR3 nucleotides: TGTGCCAGCACCCGGACAGATGAAGCTTTCTTT.

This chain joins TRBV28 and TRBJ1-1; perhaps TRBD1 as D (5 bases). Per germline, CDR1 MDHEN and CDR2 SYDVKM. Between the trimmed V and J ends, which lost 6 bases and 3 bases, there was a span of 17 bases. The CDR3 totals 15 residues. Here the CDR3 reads CASRRMGGDHTEAFF. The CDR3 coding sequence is TGTGCCAGCAGACGAATGGGGGGAGACCACACTGAAGCTTTCTTT.

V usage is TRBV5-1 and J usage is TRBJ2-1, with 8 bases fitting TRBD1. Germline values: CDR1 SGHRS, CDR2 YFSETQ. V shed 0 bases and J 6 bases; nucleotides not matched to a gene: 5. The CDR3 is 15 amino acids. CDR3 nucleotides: TGCGCCAGCAGCTTGGCGACAGGGGAAGGCAATGAGCAGTTCTTC. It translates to CASSLATGEGNEQFF.

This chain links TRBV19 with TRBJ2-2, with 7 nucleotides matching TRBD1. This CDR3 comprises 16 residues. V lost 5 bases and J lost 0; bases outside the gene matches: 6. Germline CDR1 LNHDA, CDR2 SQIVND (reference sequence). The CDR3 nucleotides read TGTGCCAGTAGTTCTTACAGGGGCCCGAACACCGGGGAGCTGTTTTTT. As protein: CASSSYRGPNTGELFF.

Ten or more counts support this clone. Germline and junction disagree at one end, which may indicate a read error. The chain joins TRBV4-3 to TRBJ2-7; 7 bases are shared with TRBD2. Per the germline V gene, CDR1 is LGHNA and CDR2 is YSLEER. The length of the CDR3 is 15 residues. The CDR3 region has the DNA TGCGCCAGCAGCCAAGAAGGCGGGAGTAGATACGGTCAGCACTTC. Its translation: CASSQEGGSRYGQHF.

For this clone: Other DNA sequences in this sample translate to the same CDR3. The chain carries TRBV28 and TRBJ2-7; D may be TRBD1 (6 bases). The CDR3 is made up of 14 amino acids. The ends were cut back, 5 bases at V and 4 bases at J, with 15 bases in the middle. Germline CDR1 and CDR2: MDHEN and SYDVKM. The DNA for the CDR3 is TGTGCCAGCAGTCTTAGCACAGGGCGGTACGAGCAGTACTTC. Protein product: CASSLSTGRYEQYF.

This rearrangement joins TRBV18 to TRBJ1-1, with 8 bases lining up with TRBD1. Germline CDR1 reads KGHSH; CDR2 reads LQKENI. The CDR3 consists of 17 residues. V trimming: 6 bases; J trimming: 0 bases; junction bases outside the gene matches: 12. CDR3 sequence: CASSYVPGTGMNTEAFF. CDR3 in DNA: TGTGCCAGCTCCTACGTGCCCGGGACAGGTATGAACACTGAAGCTTTCTTT.

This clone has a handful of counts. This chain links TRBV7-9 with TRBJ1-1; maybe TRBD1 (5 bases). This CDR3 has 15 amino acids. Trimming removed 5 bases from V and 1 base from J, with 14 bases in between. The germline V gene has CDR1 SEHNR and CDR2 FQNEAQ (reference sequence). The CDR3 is CASSPREGKNTEAFF. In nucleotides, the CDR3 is TGTGCCAGCAGCCCGAGGGAGGGGAAGAACACTGAAGCTTTCTTT.

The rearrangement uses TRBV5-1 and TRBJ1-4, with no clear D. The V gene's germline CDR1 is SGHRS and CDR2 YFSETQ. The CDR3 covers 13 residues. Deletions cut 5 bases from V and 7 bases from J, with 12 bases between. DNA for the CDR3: TGCGCCAGCAGTGCAGCTCCGGGTGAAAAACTGTTTTTT. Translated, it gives CASSAAPGEKLFF. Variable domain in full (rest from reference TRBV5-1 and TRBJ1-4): KAGVTQTPRYLIKTRGQQVTLSCSPISGHRSVSWYQQTPGQGLQFLFEYFSETQRNKGNFPGRFSGRQFSNSRSEMNVSTLELGDSALYLCASSAAPGEKLFFGSGTQLSVL.

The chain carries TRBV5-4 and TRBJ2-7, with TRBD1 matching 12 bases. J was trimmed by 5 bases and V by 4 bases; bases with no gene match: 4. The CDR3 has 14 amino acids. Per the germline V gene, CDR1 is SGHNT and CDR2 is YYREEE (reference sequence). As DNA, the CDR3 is TGTGCCAGCAGCAGGGGACAGGGGGCCGACGAGCAGTACTTC. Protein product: CASSRGQGADEQYF.

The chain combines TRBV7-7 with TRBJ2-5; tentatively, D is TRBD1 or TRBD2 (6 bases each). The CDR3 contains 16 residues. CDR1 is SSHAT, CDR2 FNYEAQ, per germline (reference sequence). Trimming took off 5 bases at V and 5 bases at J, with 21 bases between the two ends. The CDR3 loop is CASSLNREIRGETQYF. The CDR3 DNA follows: TGTGCCAGCAGCCTCAACAGGGAGATTCGGGGGGAGACCCAGTACTTC. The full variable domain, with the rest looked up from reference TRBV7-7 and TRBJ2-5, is GAGVSQSPRYKVTKRGQDVTLRCDPISSHATLYWYQQALGQGPEFLTYFNYEAQPDKSGLPSDRFSAERPEGSISTLTIQRTEQRDSAMYRCASSLNREIRGETQYFGPGTRLLVL.

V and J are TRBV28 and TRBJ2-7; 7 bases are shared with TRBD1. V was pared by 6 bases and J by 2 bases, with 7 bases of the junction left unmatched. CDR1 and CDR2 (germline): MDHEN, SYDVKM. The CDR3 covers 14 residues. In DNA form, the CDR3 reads TGTGCCAGCAGCCAGACAGGGCGTACCTACGAGCAGTACTTC. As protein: CASSQTGRTYEQYF.

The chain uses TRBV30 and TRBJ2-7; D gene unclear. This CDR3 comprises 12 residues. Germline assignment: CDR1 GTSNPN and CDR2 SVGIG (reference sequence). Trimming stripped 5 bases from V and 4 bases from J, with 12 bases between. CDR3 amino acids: CAWAGNRYEQYF. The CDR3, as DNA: TGTGCCTGGGCTGGGAACCGTTACGAGCAGTACTTC.

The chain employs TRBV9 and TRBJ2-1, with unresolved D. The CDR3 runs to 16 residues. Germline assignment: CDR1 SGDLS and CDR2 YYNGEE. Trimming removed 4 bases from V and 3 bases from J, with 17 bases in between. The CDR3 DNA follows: TGTGCCAGCAGCCCCCAAAGTGCTAGAAGCTACAATGAGCAGTTCTTC. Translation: CASSPQSARSYNEQFF.

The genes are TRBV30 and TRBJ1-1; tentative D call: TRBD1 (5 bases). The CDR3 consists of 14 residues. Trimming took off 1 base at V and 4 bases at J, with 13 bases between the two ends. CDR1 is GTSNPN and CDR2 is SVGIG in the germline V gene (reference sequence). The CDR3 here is CAWSGRARGTEAFF. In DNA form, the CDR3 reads TGTGCCTGGAGTGGCAGGGCCCGAGGCACTGAAGCTTTCTTT.

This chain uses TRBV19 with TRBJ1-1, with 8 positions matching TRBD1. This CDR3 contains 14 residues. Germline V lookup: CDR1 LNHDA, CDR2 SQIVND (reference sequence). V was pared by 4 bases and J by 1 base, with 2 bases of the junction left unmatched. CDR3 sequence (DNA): TGTGCCAGTAGTAAGGGACAGGCGAACACTGAAGCTTTCTTT. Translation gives CASSKGQANTEAFF.